This TCR beta chain derives from a study of blood T cells in healthy people across ages (dated by TCRdb to between 2015 and 2016). Some background on the complete study: In model experiments, roughly one uniquely barcoded TCR beta cDNA molecule per two T cells was captured by template switching. To track age-related changes in TCR beta repertoire diversity, the study relied on deep sequencing normalized with unique cDNA molecular identifiers. Donors were grouped into four age groups: young (average roughly 16 years), middle-aged (39), aged (approximately 58) and long-lived (82). To avoid experimental bias, donors of different ages were spread randomly across the sequencing lanes. The study analyzed two additional independent replicas of 1 million unique cDNA reads from the same blood draw for two donors, one aged 18 to 29 and one aged 80 or older.

Paper-wide results and their limitations: The CMV infection status of donors was not known, potentially confounding age-related changes in expanded clonotypes. There was a strong correlation between observed TCR beta diversity and the percentage of naive T cells measured by flow cytometry. Observed TCR beta diversity per million T cells fell roughly linearly with age, and a significant reduction was already apparent by age roughly 40. Bulk unsorted PBMC profiling prevented conclusive comparison of naive and antigen-experienced compartments. Estimates of total diversity based on one million sequenced T cells were considered lower bounds and underestimates. The long-lived group showed more naive CD4+ T cells, fewer expanded clones and increased TCR diversity than the aged group, suggesting age selection.

Systemically healthy Caucasian individuals from Russia, over 30 in total and aged roughly 6 to 100 years, were included as donors. Each donor gave approximately 9.4 milliliters of peripheral blood, drawn into EDTA-treated Vacutainer tubes. Ficoll-Paque density-gradient centrifugation was used to isolate PBMCs, with at least 6 million per sample. Trizol reagent was used to extract total RNA from the PBMCs, yielding at least 6 micrograms per sample. For every donor, an aliquot of PBMCs went through flow cytometry to measure the percentages of naive CD45RAhigh/CD27high T cells. The library was prepared using 5' RACE. Sequencer: Illumina HiSeq 2500. The second PCR ran for roughly 6 to 11 cycles and used a J-beta primer mix along with a sample-barcoded 5' primer. A unique molecular identifier was introduced onto each TCR beta cDNA molecule by a template-switch 5' adaptor carrying 12 random nucleotides. At least 2.5 million CDR3-containing paired-end reads were obtained from each sample. First-strand cDNA synthesis was performed from all RNA using the Mint cDNA synthesis kit, with priming by a TRBC-specific oligonucleotide. Following uracil-DNA glycosylase treatment, all cDNA underwent a first 18-cycle PCR with the universal primers M1SS and BC2_uni_R. The paper's data handling went like this. For normalization, 1 million high-quality reads, each with a distinct molecular identifier, were randomly selected from each sample. Reads with shared molecular identifiers were discarded instead of being binned into consensus sequences. MiTCR, run with a Q25 quality threshold and the strictest error-elimination algorithm, handled CDR3 identification, clonotype clustering and error correction. A nonparametric unseen species model using Euler transformation provided a lower-bound estimate of total TCR beta diversity. The public sequencing data were trimmed at Q25 with fastp and processed into clonotypes with MiXCR by TCRdb, which kept only in-frame beta chains. Rows merge per CDR3 protein into single entries with the most common DNA and genes. The V and J calls were not made by the authors but by TCRdb's processing. The sample has approximately 800,000 distinct CDR3 sequences on record, roughly 35% of them singletons. The ten largest account for 10% to 15% of the sample.

Counted from cysteine to phenylalanine, this CDR3 has 14 amino acids. The sequence is cut down to CDR3 DNA, 42 bases in frame from base 1. CDR1 and CDR2 are read off the germline V gene as SGHTA and FQGNSA. From V the trimming removes 5 bases and from J it removes 4 bases, while the gene matches leave 7 bases of the junction unaccounted for. Of note for this clonotype: This receptor's antigen is unknown. Per-base quality was not reported, and no clone a single base away is much larger than it.

The specimen was blood. This TCR came from a man aged 18 to 35 in good health. The V gene is TRBV7-2 and the J gene is TRBJ1-2, and 7 junction bases match TRBD1. The DNA is TGTGCCAGCAGCAGCAGGGGGTTTACCTATGGCTACACCTTC. Its coded protein is CASSSRGFTYGYTF.